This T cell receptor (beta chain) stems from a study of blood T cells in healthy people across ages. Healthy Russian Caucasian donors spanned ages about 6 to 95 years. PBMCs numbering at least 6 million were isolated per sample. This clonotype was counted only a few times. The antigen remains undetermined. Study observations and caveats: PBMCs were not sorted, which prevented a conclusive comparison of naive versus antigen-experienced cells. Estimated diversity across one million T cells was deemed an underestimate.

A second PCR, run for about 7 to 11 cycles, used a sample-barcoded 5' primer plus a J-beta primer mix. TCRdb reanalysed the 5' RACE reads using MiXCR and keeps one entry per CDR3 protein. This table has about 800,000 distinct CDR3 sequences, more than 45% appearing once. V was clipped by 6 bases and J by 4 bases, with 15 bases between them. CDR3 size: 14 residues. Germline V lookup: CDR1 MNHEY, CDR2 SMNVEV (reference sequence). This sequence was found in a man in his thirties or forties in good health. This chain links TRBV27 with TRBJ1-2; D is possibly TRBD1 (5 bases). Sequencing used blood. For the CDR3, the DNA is TGTGCCAGCAGGCCCGGGACGGATGGCTATGGCTACACCTTC. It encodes CASRPGTDGYGYTF.